The rows below give T cell receptor beta chains drawn from one sample of a study of CD8+ T cells in alopecia areata. Data came from immunoSEQ multiplex PCR; TCRdb stores just in-frame clones and leaves some out. The sample has fewer than 250,000 clones, more than 45% seen once. Sequencing was performed on CD4+ T cells sorted from blood, taken at week 0. These receptors all come from a human donor with alopecia areata. The CDR3 runs from the conserved cysteine through the conserved F or W. Fields, in order: clone size, J gene, D gene, V gene, CDR3 protein, CDR3 DNA. A D gene is named only where the DNA matches it firmly. Clone size, where shown, is once, few, many, or a class for clones that have expanded.

abundance: .; j_gene: TRBJ2-7; d_gene: TRBD2; v_gene: TRBV25-1; CDR3aa: CASNYGTSGRYEQYF; CDR3nt: TGTGCCAGCAATTACGGGACTAGCGGGAGGTACGAGCAGTACTTC
abundance: few; j_gene: TRBJ2-2; d_gene: .; v_gene: TRBV29-1; CDR3aa: CSVEAGELFF; CDR3nt: TGCAGCGTAGAGGCCGGGGAGCTGTTTTTT
abundance: .; j_gene: TRBJ2-7; d_gene: TRBD1; v_gene: TRBV23-1; CDR3aa: CASSPDRGDYEQYF; CDR3nt: TGCGCCAGCAGTCCCGACAGGGGCGACTACGAGCAGTACTTC
abundance: .; j_gene: TRBJ2-5; d_gene: TRBD1; v_gene: TRBV6-1; CDR3aa: CASVRTGGYQETQYF; CDR3nt: TGTGCCAGCGTGAGGACAGGGGGCTACCAAGAGACCCAGTACTTC
abundance: .; j_gene: TRBJ2-7; d_gene: .; v_gene: TRBV7-9; CDR3aa: CASSLGGLPPYEQYF; CDR3nt: TGTGCCAGCAGCTTAGGGGGACTCCCGCCCTACGAGCAGTACTTC
abundance: .; j_gene: TRBJ2-2; d_gene: .; v_gene: TRBV29-1; CDR3aa: CSVSRNTGELFF; CDR3nt: TGCAGCGTGTCGCGGAACACCGGGGAGCTGTTTTTT
abundance: .; j_gene: TRBJ1-1; d_gene: .; v_gene: TRBV15; CDR3aa: CATSRGRAGTEAFF; CDR3nt: TGTGCCACCAGCAGAGGAAGGGCGGGCACTGAAGCTTTCTTT
abundance: few; j_gene: TRBJ1-1; d_gene: .; v_gene: TRBV19; CDR3aa: CASSSHRVNTEAFF; CDR3nt: TGTGCCAGTAGTTCTCACAGGGTGAACACTGAAGCTTTCTTT
abundance: .; j_gene: TRBJ1-5; d_gene: .; v_gene: TRBV9; CDR3aa: CASSAGQTNQPQHF; CDR3nt: TGTGCCAGCAGCGCCGGACAGACCAATCAGCCCCAGCATTTT
abundance: few; j_gene: TRBJ2-1; d_gene: .; v_gene: TRBV27; CDR3aa: CASSPRGAVSYNEQFF; CDR3nt: TGTGCCAGCAGCCCCCGGGGGGCGGTCTCCTACAATGAGCAGTTCTTC
abundance: .; j_gene: TRBJ1-1; d_gene: .; v_gene: TRBV13; CDR3aa: CASSLDQGSTEAFF; CDR3nt: TGTGCCAGCAGCTTAGATCAGGGAAGCACTGAAGCTTTCTTT
abundance: .; j_gene: TRBJ1-2; d_gene: .; v_gene: TRBV14; CDR3aa: CASSQDMGGEGYTF; CDR3nt: TGTGCCAGCAGCCAAGATATGGGGGGCGAGGGCTACACCTTC
abundance: .; j_gene: TRBJ2-7; d_gene: .; v_gene: TRBV30; CDR3aa: CAGGVNQEQYF; CDR3nt: TGTGCTGGCGGCGTCAACCAAGAGCAGTACTTC
abundance: .; j_gene: TRBJ1-5; d_gene: .; v_gene: TRBV30; CDR3aa: CAWSAGDWDQPQHF; CDR3nt: TGTGCCTGGAGTGCGGGGGATTGGGATCAGCCCCAGCATTTT
abundance: .; j_gene: TRBJ1-1; d_gene: .; v_gene: TRBV14; CDR3aa: CASSQDWGIGEAFF; CDR3nt: TGTGCCAGCAGCCAAGATTGGGGTATTGGTGAAGCTTTCTTT
abundance: .; j_gene: TRBJ2-6; d_gene: .; v_gene: TRBV29-1; CDR3aa: CSVSTGANVLTF; CDR3nt: TGCAGCGTTAGTACCGGGGCCAACGTCCTGACTTTC
abundance: .; j_gene: TRBJ2-7; d_gene: .; v_gene: TRBV6-1; CDR3aa: CASSVNWDEQYF; CDR3nt: TGTGCCAGCAGTGTCAACTGGGACGAGCAGTACTTC
abundance: .; j_gene: TRBJ1-6; d_gene: .; v_gene: TRBV30; CDR3aa: CAWSIAGNNSPLHF; CDR3nt: TGTGCCTGGAGTATTGCGGGGAATAATTCACCCCTCCACTTT
abundance: .; j_gene: TRBJ2-1; d_gene: TRBD2; v_gene: TRBV7-2; CDR3aa: CASSLGLAGVNEQFF; CDR3nt: TGTGCCAGCAGCCTGGGACTAGCGGGGGTAAATGAGCAGTTCTTC
abundance: .; j_gene: TRBJ2-2; d_gene: .; v_gene: TRBV6-6; CDR3aa: CASSRTAPNTGELFF; CDR3nt: TGTGCCAGCAGTCGCACGGCCCCGAACACCGGGGAGCTGTTTTTT
abundance: once; j_gene: TRBJ2-3; d_gene: TRBD1; v_gene: TRBV5-4; CDR3aa: CASSGAGTGPRDTQYF; CDR3nt: TGTGCCAGCAGCGGGGCCGGGACAGGTCCCCGAGATACGCAGTATTTT
abundance: .; j_gene: TRBJ1-5; d_gene: TRBD1; v_gene: TRBV2; CDR3aa: CASSRQGGNQPQHF; CDR3nt: TGTGCCAGCAGTAGACAGGGCGGGAATCAGCCCCAGCATTTT
abundance: few; j_gene: TRBJ1-5; d_gene: .; v_gene: TRBV4-2; CDR3aa: CASSQGGNQPQHF; CDR3nt: TGTGCCAGCAGCCAAGGAGGGAATCAGCCCCAGCATTTT
abundance: .; j_gene: TRBJ1-2; d_gene: .; v_gene: TRBV30; CDR3aa: CAWRSYGYTF; CDR3nt: TGTGCCTGGAGGAGCTATGGCTACACCTTC
abundance: .; j_gene: TRBJ1-2; d_gene: .; v_gene: TRBV9; CDR3aa: CASRTDSYYGYTF; CDR3nt: TGTGCCAGCAGGACCGACAGCTACTATGGCTACACCTTC
abundance: .; j_gene: TRBJ2-5; d_gene: TRBD2; v_gene: TRBV6-5; CDR3aa: CASLEASGAKETQYF; CDR3nt: TGTGCCAGCCTGGAGGCTAGCGGGGCCAAAGAGACCCAGTACTTC
abundance: .; j_gene: TRBJ1-3; d_gene: .; v_gene: TRBV30; CDR3aa: CAWSLRSGTAGNTIYF; CDR3nt: TGTGCCTGGAGCCTAAGATCCGGGACGGCTGGAAACACCATATATTTT
abundance: .; j_gene: TRBJ2-7; d_gene: TRBD1; v_gene: TRBV4-1; CDR3aa: CASSPYLRQGAHEQYF; CDR3nt: TGCGCCAGCAGCCCCTACCTTCGACAGGGAGCTCACGAGCAGTACTTC
abundance: .; j_gene: TRBJ1-1; d_gene: .; v_gene: TRBV10-3; CDR3aa: CAISESSWRGDTEAFF; CDR3nt: TGTGCCATCAGTGAGTCGAGTTGGAGGGGGGACACTGAAGCTTTCTTT
abundance: .; j_gene: TRBJ2-2; d_gene: .; v_gene: TRBV15; CDR3aa: CATSREPATGPGELFF; CDR3nt: TGTGCCACCAGCAGGGAGCCGGCGACGGGGCCCGGGGAGCTGTTTTTT
abundance: .; j_gene: TRBJ2-1; d_gene: .; v_gene: TRBV30; CDR3aa: CAWSRGNEQFF; CDR3nt: TGTGCCTGGAGTCGAGGAAATGAGCAGTTCTTC
abundance: .; j_gene: TRBJ1-1; d_gene: .; v_gene: TRBV7-4; CDR3aa: CASSWPDGLMNTEAFF; CDR3nt: TGTGCCAGCAGCTGGCCGGACGGACTCATGAACACTGAAGCTTTCTTT
abundance: .; j_gene: TRBJ2-5; d_gene: TRBD2; v_gene: TRBV5-1; CDR3aa: CASSLVRGAKRPQYF; CDR3nt: TGCGCCAGCAGCTTGGTGCGGGGGGCGAAGAGACCCCAGTACTTC
abundance: .; j_gene: TRBJ2-7; d_gene: .; v_gene: TRBV13; CDR3aa: CASSLNPGEQYF; CDR3nt: TGTGCCAGCAGCTTAAATCCGGGCGAGCAGTACTTC
abundance: .; j_gene: TRBJ1-4; d_gene: .; v_gene: TRBV30; CDR3aa: CAWSGGTGEKLFF; CDR3nt: TGTGCCTGGAGTGGGGGGACGGGGGAAAAACTGTTTTTT
abundance: .; j_gene: TRBJ2-3; d_gene: TRBD2; v_gene: TRBV29-1; CDR3aa: CSVVTSGVNTQYF; CDR3nt: TGCAGCGTTGTGACTAGCGGGGTAAATACGCAGTATTTT